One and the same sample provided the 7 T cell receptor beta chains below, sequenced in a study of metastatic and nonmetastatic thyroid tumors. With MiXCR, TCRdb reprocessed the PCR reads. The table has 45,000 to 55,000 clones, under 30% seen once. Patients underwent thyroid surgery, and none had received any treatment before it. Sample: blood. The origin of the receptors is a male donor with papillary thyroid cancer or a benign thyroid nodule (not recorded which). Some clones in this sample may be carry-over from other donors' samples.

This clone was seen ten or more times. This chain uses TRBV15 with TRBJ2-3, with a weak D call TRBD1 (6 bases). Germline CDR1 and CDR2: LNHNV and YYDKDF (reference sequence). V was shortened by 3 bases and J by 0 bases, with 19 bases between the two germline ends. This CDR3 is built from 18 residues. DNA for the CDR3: TGTGCCACCAGCAGGGGAGAGAAGACAGGCTATAGCACAGATACGCAGTATTTT. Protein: CATSRGEKTGYSTDTQYF.

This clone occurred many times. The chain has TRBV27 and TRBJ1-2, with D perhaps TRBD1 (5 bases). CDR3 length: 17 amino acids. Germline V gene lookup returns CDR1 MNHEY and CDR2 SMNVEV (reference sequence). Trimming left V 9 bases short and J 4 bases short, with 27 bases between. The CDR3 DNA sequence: TGTGCCAGTTCCCCCCGCGGGGCCCCTTACTCTCCCTATGGCTACACCTTC. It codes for CASSPRGAPYSPYGYTF.

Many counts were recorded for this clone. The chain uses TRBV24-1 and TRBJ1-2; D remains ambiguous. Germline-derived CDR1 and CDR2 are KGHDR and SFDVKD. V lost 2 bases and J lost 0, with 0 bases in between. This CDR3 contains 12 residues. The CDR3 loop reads CATSDSNYGYTF. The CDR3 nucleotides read TGTGCCACCAGTGATTCTAACTATGGCTACACCTTC.

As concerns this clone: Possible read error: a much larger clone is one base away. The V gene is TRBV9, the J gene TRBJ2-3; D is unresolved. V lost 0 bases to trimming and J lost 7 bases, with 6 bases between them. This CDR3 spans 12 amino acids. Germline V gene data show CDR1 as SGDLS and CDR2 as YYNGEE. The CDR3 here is CASSVEKYTQYF. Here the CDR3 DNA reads TGTGCCAGCAGCGTAGAGAAATATACGCAGTATTTT.

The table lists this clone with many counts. DNA of the CDR3: TGTGCCACCAGCCCCTTGGCGGGCTACACTTACAATGAGCAGTTCTTC. It yields the protein CATSPLAGYTYNEQFF. The V gene is TRBV15, the J gene TRBJ2-1, with a tentative D call TRBD2 (5 bases). The CDR3 length is 16 residues. The V end lost 5 bases, the J end lost 4 bases, and 18 bases lay between the germline ends. Germline assignment: CDR1 LNHNV and CDR2 YYDKDF (reference sequence).

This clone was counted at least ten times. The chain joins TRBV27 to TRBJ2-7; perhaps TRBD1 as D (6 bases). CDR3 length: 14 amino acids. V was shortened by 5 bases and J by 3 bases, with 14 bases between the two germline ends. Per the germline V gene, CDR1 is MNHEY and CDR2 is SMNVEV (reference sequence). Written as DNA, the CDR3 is TGTGCCAGCAGTACGGACAGAGGGGACTACGAGCAGTACTTC. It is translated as CASSTDRGDYEQYF.

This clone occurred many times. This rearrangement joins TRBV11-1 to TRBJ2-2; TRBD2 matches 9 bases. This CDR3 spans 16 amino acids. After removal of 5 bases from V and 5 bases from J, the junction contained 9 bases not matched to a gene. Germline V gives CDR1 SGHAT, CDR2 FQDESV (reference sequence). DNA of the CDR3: TGTGCCAGCAGCCCCCCTAGCGGGACCAGTACCGGGGAGCTGTTTTTT. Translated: CASSPPSGTSTGELFF.